The 13 T cell receptor beta chains below come from one sample, sequenced in a study of T cell responses to AZD1222 COVID-19 vaccine. Repertoires were generated with immunoSEQ multiplex PCR, while TCRdb's copy carries only in-frame clones and drops some. The sample holds under 150,000 clones, about 94% seen once. The source was peripheral blood, collected on day 0 of AZD1222 vaccination. These receptors were obtained from an adult in good health.

The chain uses TRBV18 and TRBJ2-7; maybe TRBD1 (5 bases). Germline CDR1 reads KGHSH; CDR2 reads LQKENI. Deletions cut 2 bases from V and 3 bases from J, with 11 bases between. The CDR3 contains 14 residues. The chain's CDR3 is CASSPRGGDYEQYF. The CDR3 nucleotides read TGTGCCAGCTCACCAAGGGGTGGGGACTACGAGCAGTACTTC. Full variable domain (missing parts from reference TRBV18 and TRBJ2-7): NAGVMQNPRHLVRRRGQEARLRCSPMKGHSHVYWYRQLPEEGLKFMVYLQKENIIDESGMPKERFSAEFPKEGPSILRIQQVVRGDSAAYFCASSPRGGDYEQYFGPGTRLTVT.

This chain uses TRBV9 with TRBJ1-1; perhaps TRBD1 as D (5 bases). Germline V gene data show CDR1 as SGDLS and CDR2 as YYNGEE. The CDR3 extends over 13 amino acids. V was trimmed by 3 bases and J by 1 base, leaving 7 bases between them. The CDR3 loop reads CASSGDGNTEAFF. DNA for the CDR3: TGTGCCAGCAGCGGGGACGGGAACACTGAAGCTTTCTTT.

J is TRBJ1-1 and V is TRBV5-1; 8 bases are shared with TRBD1. Germline CDR1 reads SGHRS; CDR2 reads YFSETQ. The CDR3 length is 16 residues. Trimming took 0 bases from V and 4 from J; bases not matched to a gene: 8. This chain's CDR3 is CASSLARQGRGTEAFF. The CDR3 nucleotides are TGCGCCAGCAGCTTGGCCCGACAGGGGCGGGGCACTGAAGCTTTCTTT.

The rearrangement uses TRBV10-3 and TRBJ1-1; 10 nucleotides agree with TRBD1. The J segment lost 1 base and the V segment lost 10 bases, leaving 15 bases of the junction unmatched. The CDR3 spans 17 residues. From germline, CDR1 is ENHRY and CDR2 SYGVKD. CDR3 nucleotides: TGTGCCACCTTGGGACAGGGGATGAGCGTGGGGAACACTGAAGCTTTCTTT. This codes for CATLGQGMSVGNTEAFF.

This clone was counted only a few times. The genes are TRBV19 and TRBJ1-6; D unclear. The CDR3 contains 18 residues. The V gene's germline CDR1 is LNHDA and CDR2 SQIVND (reference sequence). V lost 4 bases to trimming and J lost 0 bases, with 16 bases between them. The CDR3 loop is CASSKKMGATSYNSPLHF. In DNA, the CDR3 is TGTGCCAGTAGTAAGAAGATGGGAGCGACCTCCTATAATTCACCCCTCCACTTT.

This chain connects TRBV3-1 (or the pseudogene TRBV3-2) to TRBJ1-1, with a weak D call TRBD1 (6 bases). In germline, CDR1 is LGHDT, CDR2 YNNKEL (reference sequence). The CDR3 totals 16 residues. Trimming removed 0 bases from V and 3 bases from J, with 14 bases in between. The CDR3 is CASSQDRGGRDTEAFF. In DNA, the CDR3 is TGTGCCAGCAGCCAAGACAGGGGAGGGCGGGACACTGAAGCTTTCTTT.

The genes are TRBV12-3 or TRBV12-4 and TRBJ2-6, with D unresolved. Between the trimmed V and J ends, which lost 5 bases and 3 bases, there was a span of 5 bases. This CDR3 has 13 amino acids. As DNA, the CDR3 is TGTGCCAGCAGTGTCAATGGGGCCAACGTCCTGACTTTC. Protein product: CASSVNGANVLTF.

The chain uses TRBV20-1 and TRBJ2-3, with 13 bases that match TRBD2. Germline V gene data show CDR1 as DFQATT and CDR2 as SNEGSKA (reference sequence). The trim removed 3 bases at V and 4 bases at J, leaving 10 bases unmatched. The CDR3 length is 17 residues. CDR3 DNA: TGCAGTGCTAGTTACAGGACTAGCGGGAGTAACTCAGATACGCAGTATTTT. Residues: CSASYRTSGSNSDTQYF.

The chain is built from TRBV4-1 and TRBJ2-1; TRBD2 agrees at 14 bases. Trimming at V came to 3 bases and at J to 8 bases, leaving 6 bases not matched to a gene. CDR3 length equals 16 residues. The germline V gene encodes CDR1 MGHRA and CDR2 YSYEKL. This CDR3 is CASSHRLAGGRDEQFF. CDR3 nucleotides: TGCGCCAGCAGCCATCGACTAGCGGGGGGGCGCGATGAGCAGTTCTTC.

The chain carries TRBV9 and TRBJ2-1; 9 nucleotides agree with TRBD1. The germline V gene encodes CDR1 SGDLS and CDR2 YYNGEE. This CDR3 is 16 amino acids long. V was pared by 0 bases and J by 6 bases, with 7 bases of the junction left unmatched. CDR3 sequence: CASSVGRQGVFNEQFF. The CDR3 DNA reads as TGTGCCAGCAGCGTAGGGCGACAGGGGGTATTCAATGAGCAGTTCTTC.

The rearrangement uses TRBV7-3 and TRBJ2-1; 7 bases are shared with TRBD2. V dropped 1 base and J dropped 4; count of bases not matched to a gene: 7. The CDR3 has 16 residues. Germline V CDR1 and CDR2: SGHTA, FQGTGA. DNA of the CDR3: TGTGCCAGCAGCTTAAGTGGCGGGAGCCATTACAATGAGCAGTTCTTC. Encoded protein: CASSLSGGSHYNEQFF.

V gene TRBV6-9 combines with J gene TRBJ2-7; 9 bases line up with TRBD2. With V trimmed by 2 bases and J by 5 bases, 13 bases remained unmatched. The CDR3 totals 17 residues. CDR1 is MNHGY and CDR2 is SVAAGI in the germline V gene. CDR3 residues: CASSYGKKREVYHEQYF. DNA of the CDR3: TGTGCCAGCAGTTATGGAAAGAAGCGGGAGGTCTACCACGAGCAGTACTTC.

The rearrangement uses TRBV27 and TRBJ1-2; no definite D call. Germline V CDR1 and CDR2: MNHEY, SMNVEV (reference sequence). The CDR3 runs to 14 residues. V was shortened by 5 bases and J by 1 base, with 11 bases between the two germline ends. The CDR3 nucleotides are TGTGCCAGCAGTACTCTACAGAGTAACTATGGCTACACCTTC. As protein: CASSTLQSNYGYTF.